These 7 T cell receptor beta chains share one sample of origin, sequenced in a study of TIL therapy for anti-PD-1-resistant metastatic lung cancer (dated by TCRdb to about 2021). The time point label on this specimen signifies: pre-treatment sample, taken before nivolumab and TIL therapy. Using bias-controlled multiplex PCR with the immunoSEQ v3 hsTCRB kit, the TCR beta CDR3 regions were amplified from genomic DNA. TCRdb obtained this table from immuneACCESS and retained in-frame rearrangements with V and J assigned. These tables miss some clones; where compared with another copy, unresolved V genes account for less than half of the shortfall, and the remainder is unexplained. The sample yields about 60,000 clones; roughly 84% were counted once. The top ten hold just over 2.5% of the sample. The sequences come from blood, collected at baseline. These receptors were obtained from a person aged 25-85 years with non-small cell lung cancer.

The gene calls are TRBV7-9 and TRBJ2-7, with 7 bases identical to TRBD2. The germline gives CDR1 SEHNR, CDR2 FQNEAQ (reference sequence). The CDR3 totals 14 residues. The V and J ends lost 2 bases and 4 bases, in that order; junction bases with no gene match: 5. The CDR3 here is CASSLMGRDYEQYF. The CDR3 nucleotides read TGTGCCAGCAGCTTAATGGGGAGGGATTACGAGCAGTACTTC.

The chain has TRBV10-2 and TRBJ2-7, with D possibly TRBD2 on 5 matching bases. Per the germline V gene, CDR1 is WSHSY and CDR2 is SAAADI. This CDR3 is built from 14 residues. V dropped 7 bases and J dropped 2 bases, with 15 bases sitting between them. The CDR3 loop is CASKAAGLPYEQYF. As DNA, the CDR3 is TGCGCCAGCAAAGCGGCAGGTCTCCCCTACGAGCAGTACTTC.

The chain couples TRBV29-1 to TRBJ2-7; D tentatively fits TRBD1 or TRBD2 (5 bases each). In germline, CDR1 is SQVTM, CDR2 ANQGSEA. V was trimmed by 6 bases and J by 7 bases, leaving 16 bases between them. This CDR3 spans 12 amino acids. Written as DNA, the CDR3 is TGCAGCGTGGGGACCCCGGGGCGGGAGCAGTACTTC. This sequence encodes CSVGTPGREQYF.

The CDR3 bases are TGTGCCAGCAGCTCCCGATTCCAGGGTGCGCAGTATTTT. Protein: CASSSRFQGAQYF. The V call is TRBV7-3, the J call TRBJ2-3; D is perhaps TRBD1 (5 bases). Germline loops: CDR1 SGHTA, CDR2 FQGTGA. The CDR3 is made up of 13 amino acids. Trimming shortened V by 4 bases and J by 10 bases, and 15 bases separated the two germline ends.

The chain carries TRBV7-3 and TRBJ2-3; D call uncertain. The V gene's germline CDR1 is SGHTA and CDR2 FQGTGA. The CDR3 has 14 residues. V lost 5 bases to trimming and J lost 3 bases, with 12 bases between them. CDR3 nucleotide sequence: TGTGCCAGCAGCGACCCGTCGTCGACAGATACGCAGTATTTT. Translation: CASSDPSSTDTQYF.

This chain joins TRBV6-5 and TRBJ1-2; D is ambiguous. This CDR3 has 15 amino acids. Germline V CDR1 and CDR2: MNHEY, SVGAGI. Trimming cost V 10 bases and J 0 bases, with 18 bases left between them. The CDR3 here is CATRTAEITNYGYTF. For the CDR3, the DNA is TGTGCCACCCGGACCGCTGAAATTACTAACTATGGCTACACCTTC.

This clone came up once. The chain uses TRBV7-2 and TRBJ2-3; tentative D call: TRBD2 (7 bases). V shed 1 base and J shed 13 bases, with 12 bases lying between them. Germline loops: CDR1 SGHTA, CDR2 FQGNSA. The CDR3 extends over 12 amino acids. Written as DNA, the CDR3 is TGTGCCAGCAGCTTAGATTGGGGGGGCAAGTATTTT. Amino acid sequence: CASSLDWGGKYF.